This T cell receptor (beta chain) was identified in a study of blood T cells in healthy people across ages. The CDR3 consists of 14 residues. A single count supports this clonotype. Primers used in a second PCR of roughly 6 to 11 cycles were a sample-barcoded 5' primer and a J-beta primer mix. Unique molecular identifiers of 12 random nucleotides labeled each cDNA. A single record per CDR3 protein comes from TCRdb applying MiXCR to the 5' RACE reads. The sample lists around 800,000 distinct CDR3 sequences, under 80% seen once, with about a quarter in the top ten. Russia was home to the donors, healthy Caucasian individuals aged roughly 6 to 95.

The sample comprised blood. This chain connects TRBV12-3 or TRBV12-4 to TRBJ2-1, with 10 bases aligning to TRBD1. The DNA end is a closer match to TRBJ2-7, so the J assignment may be wrong. This receptor was identified in a man aged 25-45 years in good health. CDR3: CASSSDRGLYEQYF. The CDR3 bases are TGTGCCAGCAGTTCTGACAGGGGGCTCTACGAGCAGTACTTC.